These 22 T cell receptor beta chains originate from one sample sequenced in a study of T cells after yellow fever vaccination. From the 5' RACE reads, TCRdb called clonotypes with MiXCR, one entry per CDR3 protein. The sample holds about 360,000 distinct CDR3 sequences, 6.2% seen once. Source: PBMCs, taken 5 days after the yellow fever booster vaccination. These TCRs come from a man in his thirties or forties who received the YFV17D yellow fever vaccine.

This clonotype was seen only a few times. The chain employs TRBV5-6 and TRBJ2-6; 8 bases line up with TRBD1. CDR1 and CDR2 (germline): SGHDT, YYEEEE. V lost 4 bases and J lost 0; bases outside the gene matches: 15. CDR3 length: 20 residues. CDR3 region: CASSTRIGQGAYSGANVLTF. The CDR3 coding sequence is TGTGCCAGCAGCACCCGGATCGGGCAGGGGGCTTACTCTGGGGCCAACGTCCTGACTTTC.

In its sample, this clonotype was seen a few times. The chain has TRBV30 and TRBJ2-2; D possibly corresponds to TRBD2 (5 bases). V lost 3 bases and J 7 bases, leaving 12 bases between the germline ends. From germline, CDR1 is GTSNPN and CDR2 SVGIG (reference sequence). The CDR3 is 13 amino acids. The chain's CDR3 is CAWRVRRDGELFF. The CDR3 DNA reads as TGTGCCTGGAGGGTCCGCCGGGACGGGGAGCTGTTTTTT.

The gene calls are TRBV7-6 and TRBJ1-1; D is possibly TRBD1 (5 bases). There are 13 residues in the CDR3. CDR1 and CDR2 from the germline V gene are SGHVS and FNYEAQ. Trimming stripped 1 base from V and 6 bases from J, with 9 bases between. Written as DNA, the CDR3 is TGTGCCAGCAGCTTAGGGGGAGGGGCTGAAGCTTTCTTT. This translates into CASSLGGGAEAFF.

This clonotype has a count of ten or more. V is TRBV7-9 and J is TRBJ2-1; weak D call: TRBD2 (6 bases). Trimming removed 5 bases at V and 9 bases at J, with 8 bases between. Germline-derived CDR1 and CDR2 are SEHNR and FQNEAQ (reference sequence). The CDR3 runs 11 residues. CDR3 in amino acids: CASSHGGEQFF. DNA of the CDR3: TGTGCCAGCAGCCACGGGGGTGAGCAGTTCTTC.

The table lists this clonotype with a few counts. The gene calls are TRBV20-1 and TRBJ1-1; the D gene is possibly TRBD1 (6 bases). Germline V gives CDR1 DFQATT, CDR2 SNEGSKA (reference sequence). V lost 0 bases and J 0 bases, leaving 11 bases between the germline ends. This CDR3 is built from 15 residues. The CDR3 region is CSARDTGSLNTEAFF. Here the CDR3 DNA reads TGCAGTGCTAGAGATACAGGGAGTTTGAACACTGAAGCTTTCTTT.

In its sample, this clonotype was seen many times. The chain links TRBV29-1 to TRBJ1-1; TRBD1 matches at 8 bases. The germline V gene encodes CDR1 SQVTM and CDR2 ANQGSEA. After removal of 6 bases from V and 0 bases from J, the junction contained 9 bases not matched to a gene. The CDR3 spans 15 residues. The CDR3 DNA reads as TGCAGCGTATTCGACAGGGGCATAGTGAACACTGAAGCTTTCTTT. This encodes CSVFDRGIVNTEAFF.

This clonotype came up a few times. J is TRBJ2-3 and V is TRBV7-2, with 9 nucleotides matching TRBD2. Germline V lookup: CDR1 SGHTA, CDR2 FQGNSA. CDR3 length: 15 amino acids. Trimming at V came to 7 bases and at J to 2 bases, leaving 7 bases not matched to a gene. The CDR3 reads CASTFQRGATDTQYF. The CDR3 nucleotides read TGTGCCAGCACGTTCCAGCGGGGGGCCACAGATACGCAGTATTTT.

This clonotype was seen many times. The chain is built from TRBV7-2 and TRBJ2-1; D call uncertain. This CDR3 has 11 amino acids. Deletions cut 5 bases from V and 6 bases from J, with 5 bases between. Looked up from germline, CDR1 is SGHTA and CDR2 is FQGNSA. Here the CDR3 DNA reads TGTGCCAGCAGCCCCGTCAATGAGCAGTTCTTC. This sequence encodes CASSPVNEQFF.

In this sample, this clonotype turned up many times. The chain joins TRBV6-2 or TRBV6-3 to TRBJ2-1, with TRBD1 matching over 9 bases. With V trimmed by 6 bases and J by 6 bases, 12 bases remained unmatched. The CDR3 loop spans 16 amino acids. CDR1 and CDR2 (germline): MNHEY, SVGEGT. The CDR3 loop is CASSNPGGTGRNEQFF. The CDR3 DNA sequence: TGTGCCAGCAGCAACCCCGGCGGGACAGGGCGCAATGAGCAGTTCTTC.

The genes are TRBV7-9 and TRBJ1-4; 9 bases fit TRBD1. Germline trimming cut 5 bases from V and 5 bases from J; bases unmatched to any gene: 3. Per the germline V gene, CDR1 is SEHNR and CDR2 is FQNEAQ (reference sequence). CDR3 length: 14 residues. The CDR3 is CASSDRGSNEKLFF. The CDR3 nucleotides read TGTGCCAGCAGCGACAGGGGGTCCAATGAAAAACTGTTTTTT.

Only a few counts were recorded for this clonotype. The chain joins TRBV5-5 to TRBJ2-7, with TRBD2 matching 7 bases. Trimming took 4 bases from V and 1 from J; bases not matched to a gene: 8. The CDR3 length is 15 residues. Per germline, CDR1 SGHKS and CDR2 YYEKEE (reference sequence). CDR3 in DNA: TGTGCCAGCAGCCCGGGGGGAAAGGTATCCTACGAGCAGTACTTC. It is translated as CASSPGGKVSYEQYF. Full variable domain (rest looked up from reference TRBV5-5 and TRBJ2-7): DAGVTQSPTHLIKTRGQQVTLRCSPISGHKSVSWYQQVLGQGPQFIFQYYEKEERGRGNFPDRFSARQFPNYSSELNVNALLLGDSALYLCASSPGGKVSYEQYFGPGTRLTVT.

The CDR3 loop is CASAPPPYGYTF. CDR3 nucleotides: TGTGCCAGCGCCCCCCCTCCCTATGGCTACACCTTC. The chain has TRBV12-3 or TRBV12-4 and TRBJ1-2; D ambiguous. The CDR3 runs to 12 residues. Trimming shortened V by 8 bases and J by 4 bases, and 11 bases separated the two germline ends.

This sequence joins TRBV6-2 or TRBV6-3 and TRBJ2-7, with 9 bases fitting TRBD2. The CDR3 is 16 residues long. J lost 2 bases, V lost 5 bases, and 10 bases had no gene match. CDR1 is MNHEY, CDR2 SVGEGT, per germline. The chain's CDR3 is CASSKTTSGTPYEQYF. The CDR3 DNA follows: TGTGCCAGCAGTAAAACGACTAGCGGTACCCCCTACGAGCAGTACTTC.

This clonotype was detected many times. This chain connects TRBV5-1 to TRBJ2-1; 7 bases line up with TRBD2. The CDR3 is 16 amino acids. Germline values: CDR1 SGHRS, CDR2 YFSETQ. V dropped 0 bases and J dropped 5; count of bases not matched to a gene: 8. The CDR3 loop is CASSLAATSRNNEQFF. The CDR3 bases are TGCGCCAGCAGCTTGGCCGCGACTAGCCGCAACAATGAGCAGTTCTTC.

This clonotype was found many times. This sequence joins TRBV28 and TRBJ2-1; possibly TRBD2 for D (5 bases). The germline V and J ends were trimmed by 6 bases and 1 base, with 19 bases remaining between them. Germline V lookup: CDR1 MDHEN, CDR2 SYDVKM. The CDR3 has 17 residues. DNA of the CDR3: TGTGCCAGCAGGATTCGGGCGGGCCGAATATCCTACAATGAGCAGTTCTTC. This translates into CASRIRAGRISYNEQFF. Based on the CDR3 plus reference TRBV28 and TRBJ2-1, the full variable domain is DVKVTQSSRYLVKRTGEKVFLECVQDMDHENMFWYRQDPGLGLRLIYFSYDVKMKEKGDIPEGYSVSREKKERFSLILESASTNQTSMYLCASRIRAGRISYNEQFFGPGTRLTVL.

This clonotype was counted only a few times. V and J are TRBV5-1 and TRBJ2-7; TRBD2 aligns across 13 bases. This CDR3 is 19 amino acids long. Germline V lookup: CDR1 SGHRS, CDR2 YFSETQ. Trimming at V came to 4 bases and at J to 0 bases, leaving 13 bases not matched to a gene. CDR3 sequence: CASSPESPGLAGSSYEQYF. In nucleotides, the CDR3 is TGCGCCAGCAGCCCCGAATCCCCGGGACTAGCGGGATCCTCCTACGAGCAGTACTTC.

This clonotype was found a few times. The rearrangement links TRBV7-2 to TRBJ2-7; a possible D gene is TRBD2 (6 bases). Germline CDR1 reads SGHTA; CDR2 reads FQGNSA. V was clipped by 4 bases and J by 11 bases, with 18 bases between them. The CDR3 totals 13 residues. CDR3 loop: CASSSGTSSRKYF. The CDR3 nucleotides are TGTGCCAGCAGCTCCGGGACTTCTTCTCGGAAGTACTTC.

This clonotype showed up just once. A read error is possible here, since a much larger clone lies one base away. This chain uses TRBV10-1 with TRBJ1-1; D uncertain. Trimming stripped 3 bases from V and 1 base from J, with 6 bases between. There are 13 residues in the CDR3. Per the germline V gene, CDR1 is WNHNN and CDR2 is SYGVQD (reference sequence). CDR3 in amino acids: CASSEKANTEAFF. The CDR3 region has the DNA TGCGCCAGCAGTGAAAAGGCGAACACTGAAGCTTTCTTT.

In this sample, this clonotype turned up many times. The CDR3 DNA reads as TGTGCCAGCAGCCGCAGCGGGATCTCCACCGGGGAGCTGTTTTTT. This sequence encodes CASSRSGISTGELFF. The genes are TRBV14 and TRBJ2-2, with 7 bases matching TRBD2. CDR3 size: 15 residues. Per germline, CDR1 SGHDN and CDR2 FVKESK. With 4 bases clipped from V and 4 bases from J, the junction kept 6 bases outside the gene matches. The full variable domain, completed using reference TRBV14 and TRBJ2-2, is EAGVTQFPSHSVIEKGQTVTLRCDPISGHDNLYWYRRVMGKEIKFLLHFVKESKQDESGMPNNRFLAERTGGTYSTLKVQPAELEDSGVYFCASSRSGISTGELFFGEGSRLTVL.

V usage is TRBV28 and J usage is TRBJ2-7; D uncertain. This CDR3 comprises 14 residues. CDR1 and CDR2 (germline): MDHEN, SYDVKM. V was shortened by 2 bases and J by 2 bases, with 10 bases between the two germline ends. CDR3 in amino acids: CASSLEVSAYEQYF. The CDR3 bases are TGTGCCAGCAGTTTAGAGGTTTCGGCCTACGAGCAGTACTTC.

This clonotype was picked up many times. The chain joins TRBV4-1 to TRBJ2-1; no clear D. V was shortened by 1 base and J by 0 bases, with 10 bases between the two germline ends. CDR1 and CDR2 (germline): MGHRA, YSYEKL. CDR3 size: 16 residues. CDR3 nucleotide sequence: TGCGCCAGCAGCCAAGGTCCGGCAAGCTCCTACAATGAGCAGTTCTTC. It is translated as CASSQGPASSYNEQFF.

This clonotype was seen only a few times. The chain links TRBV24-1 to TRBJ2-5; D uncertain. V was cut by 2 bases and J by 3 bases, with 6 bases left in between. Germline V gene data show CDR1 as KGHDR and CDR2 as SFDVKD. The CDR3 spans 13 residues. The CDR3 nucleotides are TGTGCCACCAGTGATTGGACGGAAGAGACCCAGTACTTC. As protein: CATSDWTEETQYF.